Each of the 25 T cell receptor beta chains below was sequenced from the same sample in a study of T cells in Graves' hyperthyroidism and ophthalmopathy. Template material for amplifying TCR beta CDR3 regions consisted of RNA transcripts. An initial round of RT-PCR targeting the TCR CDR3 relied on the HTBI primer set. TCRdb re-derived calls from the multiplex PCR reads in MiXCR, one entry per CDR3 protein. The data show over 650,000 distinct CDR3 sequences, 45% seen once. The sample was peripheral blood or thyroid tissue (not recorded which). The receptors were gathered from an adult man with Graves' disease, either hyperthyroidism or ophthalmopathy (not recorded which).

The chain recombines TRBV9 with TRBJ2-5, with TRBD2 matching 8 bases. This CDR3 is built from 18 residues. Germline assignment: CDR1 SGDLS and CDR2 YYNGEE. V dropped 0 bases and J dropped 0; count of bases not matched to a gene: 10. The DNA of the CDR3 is TGTGCCAGCAGCGTAGGGGGATGGACTAGCCCATACCAAGAGACCCAGTACTTC. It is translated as CASSVGGWTSPYQETQYF.

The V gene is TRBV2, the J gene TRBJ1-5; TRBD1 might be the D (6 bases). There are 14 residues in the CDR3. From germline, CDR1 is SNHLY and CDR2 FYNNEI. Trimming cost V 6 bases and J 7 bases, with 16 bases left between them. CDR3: CASRRDTGGQPQHF. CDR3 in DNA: TGTGCCAGCAGGAGGGACACGGGCGGGCAGCCCCAGCATTTT. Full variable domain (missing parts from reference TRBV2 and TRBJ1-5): EPEVTQTPSHQVTQMGQEVILRCVPISNHLYFYWYRQILGQKVEFLVSFYNNEISEKSEIFDDQFSVERPDGSNFTLKIRSTKLEDSAMYFCASRRDTGGQPQHFGDGTRLSIL.

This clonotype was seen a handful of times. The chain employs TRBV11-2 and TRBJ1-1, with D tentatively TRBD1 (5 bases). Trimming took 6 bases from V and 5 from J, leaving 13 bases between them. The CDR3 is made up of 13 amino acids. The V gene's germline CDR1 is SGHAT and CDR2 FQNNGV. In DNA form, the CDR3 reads TGTGCCAGCAGTCCGACCAGGGAAACTGAAGCTTTCTTT. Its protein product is CASSPTRETEAFF.

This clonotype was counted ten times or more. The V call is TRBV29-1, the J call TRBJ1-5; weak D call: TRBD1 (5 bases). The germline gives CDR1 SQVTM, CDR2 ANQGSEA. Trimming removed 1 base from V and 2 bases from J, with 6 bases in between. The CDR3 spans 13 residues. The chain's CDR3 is CSVEAGGNQPQHF. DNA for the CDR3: TGCAGCGTTGAAGCGGGGGGCAATCAGCCCCAGCATTTT.

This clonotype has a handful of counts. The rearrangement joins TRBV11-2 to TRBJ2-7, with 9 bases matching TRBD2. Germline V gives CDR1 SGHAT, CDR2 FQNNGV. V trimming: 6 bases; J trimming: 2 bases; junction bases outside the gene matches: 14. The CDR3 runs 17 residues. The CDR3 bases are TGTGCCAGCAGTGATGGGATCTGGACTAGCGACACCTACGAGCAGTACTTC. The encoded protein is CASSDGIWTSDTYEQYF.

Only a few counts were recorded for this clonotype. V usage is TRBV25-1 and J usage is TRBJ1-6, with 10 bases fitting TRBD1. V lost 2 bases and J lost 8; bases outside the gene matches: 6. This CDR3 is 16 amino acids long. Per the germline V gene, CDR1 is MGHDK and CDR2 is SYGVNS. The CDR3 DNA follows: TGTGCCAGCAGTGAAAGGTGGGGGACAGGGGATTCACCCCTCCACTTT. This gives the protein CASSERWGTGDSPLHF.

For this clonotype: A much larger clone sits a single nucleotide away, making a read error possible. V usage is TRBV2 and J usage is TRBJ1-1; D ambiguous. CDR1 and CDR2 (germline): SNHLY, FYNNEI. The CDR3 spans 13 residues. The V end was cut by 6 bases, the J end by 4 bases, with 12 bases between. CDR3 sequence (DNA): TGTGCCAGCAGCTTTTTGGCGGGCACTGAAGCTTTCTTT. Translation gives CASSFLAGTEAFF.

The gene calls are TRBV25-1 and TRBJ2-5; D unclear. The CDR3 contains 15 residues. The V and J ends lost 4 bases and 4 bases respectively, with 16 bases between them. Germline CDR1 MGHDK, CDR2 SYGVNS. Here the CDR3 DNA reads TGTGCCAGCAGTGCAATCCGTGGGCCCCGAGAGACCCAGTACTTC. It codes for CASSAIRGPRETQYF. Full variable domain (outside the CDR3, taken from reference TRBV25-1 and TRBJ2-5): EADIYQTPRYLVIGTGKKITLECSQTMGHDKMYWYQQDPGMELHLIHYSYGVNSTEKGDLSSESTVSRIRTEHFPLTLESARPSHTSQYLCASSAIRGPRETQYFGPGTRLLVL.

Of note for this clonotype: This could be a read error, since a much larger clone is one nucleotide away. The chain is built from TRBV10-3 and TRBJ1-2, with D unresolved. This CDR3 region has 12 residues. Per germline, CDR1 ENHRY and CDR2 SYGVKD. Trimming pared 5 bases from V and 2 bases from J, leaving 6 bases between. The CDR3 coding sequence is TGTGCCATCAGTATAGGGAACTATGGCTACACCTTC. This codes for CAISIGNYGYTF.

This CDR3 is CASSGLAALLSRSYEQYF. The CDR3 DNA is TGTGCCAGCAGCGGACTAGCGGCCCTTCTCAGCCGCTCCTACGAGCAGTACTTC. The chain employs TRBV7-2 and TRBJ2-7; 10 bases agree with TRBD2. The V segment lost 5 bases and the J segment 0 bases; nucleotides outside the gene matches: 13. Germline V gene data show CDR1 as SGHTA and CDR2 as FQGNSA. This CDR3 is built from 18 residues.

The CDR3 region has the DNA TGTGCCAGCAGTTTAAGGACAGGGGGACTGTACTTC. This encodes CASSLRTGGLYF. The chain links TRBV12-3 or TRBV12-4 to TRBJ2-5; the match to TRBD1 covers 10 bases. This CDR3 is built from 12 residues. V lost 2 bases to trimming and J lost 13 bases; unmatched junction nucleotides: 4.

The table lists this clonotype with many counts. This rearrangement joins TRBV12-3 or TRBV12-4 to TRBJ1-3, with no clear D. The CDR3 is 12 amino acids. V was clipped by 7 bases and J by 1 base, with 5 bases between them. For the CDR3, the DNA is TGTGCCAGCACCATGTCTGGAAACACCATATATTTT. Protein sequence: CASTMSGNTIYF.

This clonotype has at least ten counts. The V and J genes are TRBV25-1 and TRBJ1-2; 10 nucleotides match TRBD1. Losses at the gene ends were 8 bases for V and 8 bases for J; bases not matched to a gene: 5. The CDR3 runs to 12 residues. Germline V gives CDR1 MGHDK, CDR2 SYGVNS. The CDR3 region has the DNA TGTGCCAGCGGACAGGGGGAGAGCGGCTACACCTTC. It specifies CASGQGESGYTF.

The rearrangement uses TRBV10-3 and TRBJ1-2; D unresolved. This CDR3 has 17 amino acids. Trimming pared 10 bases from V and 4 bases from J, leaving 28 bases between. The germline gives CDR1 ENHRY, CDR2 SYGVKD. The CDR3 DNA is TGTGCCAGCCTAGGTCGGAGACGTACGCAGAGTATCTATGGCTACACCTTC. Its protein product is CASLGRRRTQSIYGYTF.

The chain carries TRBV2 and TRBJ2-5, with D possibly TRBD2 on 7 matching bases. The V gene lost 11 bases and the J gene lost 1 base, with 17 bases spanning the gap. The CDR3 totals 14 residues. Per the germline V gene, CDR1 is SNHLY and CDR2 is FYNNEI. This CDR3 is CAQGRGRTQETQYF. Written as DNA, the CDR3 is TGTGCCCAGGGGAGGGGAAGGACCCAAGAGACCCAGTACTTC.

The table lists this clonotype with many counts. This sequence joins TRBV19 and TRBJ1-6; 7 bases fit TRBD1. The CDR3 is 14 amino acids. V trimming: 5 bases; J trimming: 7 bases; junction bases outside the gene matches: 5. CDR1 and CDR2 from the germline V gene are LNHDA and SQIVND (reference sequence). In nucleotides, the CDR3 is TGTGCCAGTAGTTCTTCAGGGGGGAATTCACCCCTCCACTTT. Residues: CASSSSGGNSPLHF.

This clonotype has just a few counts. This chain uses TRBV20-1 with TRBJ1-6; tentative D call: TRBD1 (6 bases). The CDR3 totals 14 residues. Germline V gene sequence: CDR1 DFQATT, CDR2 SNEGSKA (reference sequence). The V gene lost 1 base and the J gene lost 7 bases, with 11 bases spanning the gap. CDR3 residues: CSARAGHRNSPLHF. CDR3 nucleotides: TGCAGTGCTAGAGCGGGACACAGAAATTCACCCCTCCACTTT.

CDR3 DNA: TGTGCCAGCAGCCAAGATCCTAGCGGGGGACGTCTGCAAGAGACCCAGTACTTC. It specifies CASSQDPSGGRLQETQYF. The rearrangement joins TRBV7-8 to TRBJ2-5; 10 bases align to TRBD2. With V trimmed by 5 bases and J by 2 bases, 14 bases remained unmatched. The CDR3 is made up of 18 amino acids. CDR1 and CDR2 (germline): SGHVS, FQNEAQ.

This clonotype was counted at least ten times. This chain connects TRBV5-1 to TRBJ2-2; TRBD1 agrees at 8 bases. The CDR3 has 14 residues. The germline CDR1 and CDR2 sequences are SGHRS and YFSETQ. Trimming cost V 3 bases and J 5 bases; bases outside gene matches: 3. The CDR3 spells CASSSGQVTGELFF. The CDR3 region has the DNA TGCGCCAGCAGCTCGGGACAGGTGACCGGGGAGCTGTTTTTT.

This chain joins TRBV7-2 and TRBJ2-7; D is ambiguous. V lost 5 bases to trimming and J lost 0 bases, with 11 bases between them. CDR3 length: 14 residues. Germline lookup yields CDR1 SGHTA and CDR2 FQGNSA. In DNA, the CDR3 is TGTGCCAGCAGCCGAGCGTTAAGCTCCTACGAGCAGTACTTC. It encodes CASSRALSSYEQYF.

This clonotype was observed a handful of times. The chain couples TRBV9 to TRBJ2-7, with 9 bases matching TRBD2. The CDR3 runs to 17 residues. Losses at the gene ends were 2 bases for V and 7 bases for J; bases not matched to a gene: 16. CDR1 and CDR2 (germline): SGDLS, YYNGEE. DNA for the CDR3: TGTGCCAGCAGCGTGGGGACTAGCCTCTTACGGGGTGGAGAGCAGTACTTC. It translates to CASSVGTSLLRGGEQYF.

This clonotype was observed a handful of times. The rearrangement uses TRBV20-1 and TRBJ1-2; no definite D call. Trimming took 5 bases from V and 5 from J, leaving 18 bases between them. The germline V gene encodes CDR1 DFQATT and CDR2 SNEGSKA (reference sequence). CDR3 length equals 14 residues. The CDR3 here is CSAYHDKPPYGYTF. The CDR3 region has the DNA TGCAGTGCTTATCACGACAAGCCTCCTTATGGCTACACCTTC.

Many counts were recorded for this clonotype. CDR3 DNA sequence: TGTGCCAGCAGCTTAGAACAGGGACTTAACTATGGCTACACCTTC. This encodes CASSLEQGLNYGYTF. The chain combines TRBV7-9 with TRBJ1-2; TRBD1 might be the D (6 bases). CDR1 and CDR2 (germline): SEHNR, FQNEAQ (reference sequence). This CDR3 is 15 amino acids long. V was cut by 1 base and J by 1 base, with 10 bases left in between.

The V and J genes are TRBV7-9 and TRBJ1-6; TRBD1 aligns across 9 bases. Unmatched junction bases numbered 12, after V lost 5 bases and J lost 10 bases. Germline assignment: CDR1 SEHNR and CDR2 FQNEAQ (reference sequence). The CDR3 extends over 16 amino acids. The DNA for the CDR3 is TGTGCCAGCAGCGGAGATTTACAGGGGGCTGGATCACCCCTCCACTTT. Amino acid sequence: CASSGDLQGAGSPLHF.

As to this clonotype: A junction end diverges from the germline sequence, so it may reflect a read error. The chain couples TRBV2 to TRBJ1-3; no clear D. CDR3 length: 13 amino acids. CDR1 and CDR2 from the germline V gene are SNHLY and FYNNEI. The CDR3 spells CASRSNSGSTIYF. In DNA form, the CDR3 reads TGTGCCAGCAGATCGAACTCTGGAAGCACCATATATTTT.